These 9 T cell receptor beta chains were sequenced from one sample in a study of identical twins (dated by TCRdb to 2016 to 2018). Libraries were constructed by 5' RACE. The data were produced on an Illumina HiSeq 2000. TCRdb reran the public reads through fastp at Q25 and MiXCR, keeping productive beta chains. Rows matching on CDR3 protein sequence are summarized as one entry with the most common DNA and genes. This sample holds roughly 720,000 distinct CDR3 sequences; 18% were observed only once. The ten largest clonotypes hold around 13% of the sample. The same sample was also studied in work on T cells expressing NK-cell markers.

The sample taken for sequencing was PBMCs. The receptors were sampled from a woman younger than 35 in good health.

This chain joins TRBV11-2 and TRBJ2-5, with 8 bases matching TRBD2. The J segment lost 6 bases and the V segment lost 4 bases, leaving 25 bases of the junction unmatched. CDR3 size: 20 residues. Germline CDR1 SGHAT, CDR2 FQNNGV. The CDR3, as DNA: TGTGCCAGCAGCTCCCCGGCCGGCGTGGGGACTAGAATTCTCGCGAAGACCCAGTACTTC. Translated: CASSSPAGVGTRILAKTQYF.

The chain employs TRBV20-1 and TRBJ2-3; D might be TRBD2 (6 bases). The germline V gene encodes CDR1 DFQATT and CDR2 SNEGSKA (reference sequence). The CDR3 sequence is 15 residues long. The V end lost 5 bases, the J end lost 1 base, and 16 bases lay between the germline ends. The DNA for the CDR3 is TGCAGTGCTCGACTAGAGGGCCGGGGCACAGATACGCAGTATTTT. It specifies CSARLEGRGTDTQYF.

This clonotype appeared a few times. The V call is TRBV20-1, the J call TRBJ2-7; 8 nucleotides match TRBD2. CDR3 size: 16 residues. The V gene's germline CDR1 is DFQATT and CDR2 SNEGSKA (reference sequence). The V segment lost 4 bases and the J segment 5 bases; nucleotides outside the gene matches: 16. The CDR3 nucleotides read TGCAGTGCTATTGGATTCAACTCGGGGGGGCGGAACGAGCAGTACTTC. Protein product: CSAIGFNSGGRNEQYF.

The gene calls are TRBV29-1 and TRBJ2-7; 7 nucleotides match TRBD2. V gave up 3 bases and J gave up 7 bases; unmatched junction bases: 9. There are 13 residues in the CDR3. Looked up from germline, CDR1 is SQVTM and CDR2 is ANQGSEA. The CDR3 is CSVDGGLGGEQYF. The CDR3 bases are TGCAGCGTTGATGGCGGACTAGGAGGGGAGCAGTACTTC.

A few counts support this clonotype. V gene TRBV5-1 combines with J gene TRBJ1-1; TRBD1 is a possible D gene (6 bases). V lost 4 bases and J lost 4, with 14 bases in between. Germline CDR1 SGHRS, CDR2 YFSETQ. The CDR3 has 14 amino acids. In nucleotides, the CDR3 is TGCGCCAGCAGCGCTGGGGCAGGGGCCACTGAAGCTTTCTTT. It is translated as CASSAGAGATEAFF.

The rearrangement uses TRBV5-1 and TRBJ2-1, with 12 bases that match TRBD2. The CDR3 loop spans 15 amino acids. Germline V CDR1 and CDR2: SGHRS, YFSETQ. J was trimmed by 8 bases and V by 2 bases; bases with no gene match: 5. The CDR3 protein is CASSFRTSGIDEQFF. The CDR3 bases are TGCGCCAGCAGCTTCCGGACTAGCGGGATCGATGAGCAGTTCTTC.

This clonotype was recorded a few times. The chain has TRBV9 and TRBJ2-1; unclear D gene. V was clipped by 3 bases and J by 4 bases, with 14 bases between them. Germline lookup yields CDR1 SGDLS and CDR2 YYNGEE. This CDR3 is built from 15 residues. The CDR3 protein is CASSEDLRAYNEQFF. CDR3 sequence (DNA): TGTGCCAGCAGCGAGGACCTAAGGGCGTACAATGAGCAGTTCTTC.

This clonotype appeared a few times. The chain recombines TRBV6-5 with TRBJ1-3, with D perhaps matching TRBD1 (5 bases). Trimming cost V 0 bases and J 4 bases, with 13 bases left between them. The CDR3 is 16 residues long. Germline CDR1 and CDR2: MNHEY and SVGAGI. CDR3 DNA sequence: TGTGCCAGCAGTTACTCGGCAGGGCTGGCAGGAAACACCATATATTTT. As protein: CASSYSAGLAGNTIYF.

The rearrangement links TRBV6-2 or TRBV6-3 to TRBJ2-1, with TRBD2 matching 8 bases. The CDR3 extends over 16 amino acids. CDR1 MNHEY and CDR2 SVGEGT come from the germline V gene. V lost 8 bases, J lost 1 base, and 10 bases stayed unmatched. In DNA, the CDR3 is TGTGCCAGCGCCCCGGGAGGGGGGCGGTCCTACAATGAGCAGTTCTTC. Protein: CASAPGGGRSYNEQFF.